This TCR beta chain was obtained from a study of OX40 agonist ivuxolimab in advanced cancers. Sequencing used immunoSEQ multiplex PCR; TCRdb keeps in-frame clones, though not all of them. The profile shows around 120,000 clones, around 87% of them singletons. This clone was seen once. CDR3 length equals 18 residues. Per germline, CDR1 SGHRS and CDR2 YFSETQ. Trimming removed 2 bases from V and 1 base from J, with 21 bases in between. The source was CD4+ or CD8+ T cells sorted from blood, collected in a trial of the OX40 agonist ivuxolimab. The chain joins TRBV5-1 to TRBJ1-2; TRBD1 might be the D (6 bases). The sequence derives from an adult with an advanced solid tumor such as melanoma, head and neck, liver or kidney cancer. CDR3 DNA: TGCGCCAGCAGCTTTGGGGCCGTGGGCCAGGGGAGTAACTATGGCTACACCTTC. Protein: CASSFGAVGQGSNYGYTF.